The 15 T cell receptor beta chains presented below share a single source sample, sequenced in a study of control samples from healthy donors and cancer patients. Method: immunoSEQ multiplex PCR; TCRdb's copy keeps in-frame clones and lacks some. Of about 35,000 clones listed, approximately 93% are singletons. The sequenced material came from PBMCs. The receptors originated from a man aged 40-49 years with colorectal cancer.

The V call is TRBV7-9, the J call TRBJ1-1, with no clear D. V was shortened by 7 bases and J by 6 bases, with 12 bases between the two germline ends. The CDR3 is 12 residues long. Looked up from germline, CDR1 is SEHNR and CDR2 is FQNEAQ (reference sequence). CDR3 amino acids: CASTLDTAEAFF. The CDR3 DNA reads TGTGCCAGCACTCTCGACACTGCTGAAGCTTTCTTT.

This chain joins TRBV7-6 and TRBJ2-5; maybe TRBD2 (7 bases). Trimming took off 2 bases at V and 0 bases at J, with 13 bases between the two ends. The CDR3 runs 16 residues. In germline, CDR1 is SGHVS, CDR2 FNYEAQ. CDR3 sequence (DNA): TGTGCCAGCAGCTTATCTGGCGGGGGCAACCAAGAGACCCAGTACTTC. It codes for CASSLSGGGNQETQYF.

V usage is TRBV7-2 and J usage is TRBJ2-5; TRBD1 might be the D (5 bases). Per germline, CDR1 SGHTA and CDR2 FQGNSA. V lost 2 bases and J 5 bases, leaving 12 bases between the germline ends. The CDR3 contains 14 residues. The CDR3 nucleotides read TGTGCCAGCAGCTTAACAGGCCCGAGGGAGACCCAGTACTTC. This gives the protein CASSLTGPRETQYF.

The chain is built from TRBV6-2 or TRBV6-3 and TRBJ2-1, with D tentatively TRBD2 (5 bases). CDR1 and CDR2 (germline): MNHEY, SVGEGT. The CDR3 totals 13 residues. The V end was cut by 4 bases, the J end by 12 bases, with 16 bases between. Here the CDR3 reads CASSWNSDRGQFF. The CDR3 DNA sequence: TGTGCCAGCAGTTGGAACAGCGATCGGGGGCAGTTCTTC.

The chain recombines TRBV29-1 with TRBJ2-5; TRBD2 matches 8 bases. J was trimmed by 4 bases and V by 6 bases; bases with no gene match: 10. Germline V lookup: CDR1 SQVTM, CDR2 ANQGSEA. This CDR3 has 14 residues. The CDR3 region has the DNA TGCAGCGTCGGGGGGGTACCAAGAAGAGAGACCCAGTACTTC. Translated: CSVGGVPRRETQYF.

The rearrangement joins TRBV3-1 (or the pseudogene TRBV3-2) to TRBJ1-2; D call uncertain. Germline lookup yields CDR1 LGHDT and CDR2 YNNKEL (reference sequence). The V gene lost 1 base and the J gene lost 7 bases, with 10 bases spanning the gap. The CDR3 totals 13 residues. Here the CDR3 DNA reads TGTGCCAGCAGCCAAGCCCATGGCAGTGGCTACACCTTC. It is translated as CASSQAHGSGYTF.

The rearrangement joins TRBV7-2 to TRBJ1-2; no clear D. Germline V gene sequence: CDR1 SGHTA, CDR2 FQGNSA. The CDR3 loop spans 14 amino acids. V lost 1 base, J lost 6 bases, and 12 bases lay in between. DNA of the CDR3: TGTGCCAGCAGCTTAGGGGTCAATCGAGATGGCTACACCTTC. It specifies CASSLGVNRDGYTF.

In this sample, this clone turned up a few times. J is TRBJ1-5 and V is TRBV6-1, with 7 nucleotides matching TRBD1. This CDR3 comprises 15 residues. J gave up 2 bases and V 6 bases, and 7 bases lay outside the gene matches. Germline CDR1 and CDR2: MNHNS and SASEGT. The CDR3 spells CASRSEGAGNQPQHF. In DNA, the CDR3 is TGTGCCAGCAGGTCCGAGGGGGCTGGCAATCAGCCCCAGCATTTT.

This sequence joins TRBV5-5 and TRBJ2-5; TRBD2 is a possible D gene (7 bases). V lost 4 bases, J lost 2 bases, and 21 bases lay in between. CDR1 and CDR2 (germline): SGHKS, YYEKEE (reference sequence). The CDR3 sequence is 17 residues long. CDR3 region: CASSPGRGWRGQETQYF. CDR3 DNA: TGTGCCAGCAGCCCTGGGAGGGGGTGGCGGGGACAAGAGACCCAGTACTTC.

This chain joins TRBV2 and TRBJ2-7; maybe TRBD2 (7 bases). The CDR3 is 14 residues long. Germline CDR1 is SNHLY and CDR2 is FYNNEI. Trimming took off 7 bases at V and 1 base at J, with 14 bases between the two ends. The CDR3 loop is CASKVSGTSYEQYF. Written as DNA, the CDR3 is TGTGCCAGCAAGGTGAGCGGGACATCCTACGAGCAGTACTTC.

The sample holds one count of this clone. V is TRBV10-2 and J is TRBJ2-7; the D is unclear. Per germline, CDR1 WSHSY and CDR2 SAAADI. CDR3 length equals 13 residues. Trimming took off 2 bases at V and 2 bases at J, with 7 bases between the two ends. The CDR3 coding sequence is TGCGCCAGCAGTGAGCTAGACCCCTACGAGCAGTACTTC. This translates into CASSELDPYEQYF.

The V and J genes are TRBV2 and TRBJ1-2; a possible D gene is TRBD1 (5 bases). Germline assignment: CDR1 SNHLY and CDR2 FYNNEI. The CDR3 sequence is 14 residues long. Trimming took off 8 bases at V and 1 base at J, with 14 bases between the two ends. The CDR3: CASGGENLNYGYTF. The CDR3, as DNA: TGTGCCAGCGGGGGAGAGAATCTTAACTATGGCTACACCTTC.

The genes are TRBV4-3 and TRBJ2-3; D possibly uses TRBD1 or TRBD2 (6 bases each). This CDR3 contains 15 residues. Trimming took 2 bases from V and 5 from J, leaving 14 bases between them. CDR1 and CDR2 (germline): LGHNA, YSLEER. The CDR3 sequence is CASSQRGAPGDTQYF. CDR3 DNA sequence: TGCGCCAGCAGCCAAAGGGGGGCGCCGGGAGATACGCAGTATTTT.

This clone was recorded once. The genes are TRBV11-3 and TRBJ2-1, with TRBD2 identical over 10 bases. CDR1 and CDR2 from the germline V gene are SGHNT and YENEEA. The CDR3 length is 17 residues. The ends lost 1 base at V and 3 bases at J; junction bases unmatched: 6. CDR3 DNA sequence: TGTGCCAGCAGCTTAGGTAAGGGACTAGCGCTCTACAATGAGCAGTTCTTC. This codes for CASSLGKGLALYNEQFF. Filled out from reference TRBV11-3 and TRBJ2-1, the complete variable domain reads EAGVVQSPRYKIIEKKQPVAFWCNPISGHNTLYWYLQNLGQGPELLIRYENEEAVDDSQLPKDRFSAERLKGVDSTLKIQPAELGDSAVYLCASSLGKGLALYNEQFFGPGTRLTVL.

This clone has only one observation. The chain is built from TRBV30 and TRBJ1-4, with no clear D. This CDR3 region has 13 residues. Germline V gives CDR1 GTSNPN, CDR2 SVGIG (reference sequence). V was clipped by 5 bases and J by 5 bases, with 12 bases between them. The CDR3 DNA reads TGTGCCTGGTCCAGGACTAGAAATGAAAAACTGTTTTTT. This encodes CAWSRTRNEKLFF.